The T cell receptor (beta chain) under discussion was sequenced for a study of blood T cell repertoires in COVID-19. Using immunoSEQ multiplex PCR, the repertoire was profiled, and TCRdb retains in-frame clones only, with some absent. The sample lists about 190,000 clones, 80% to 90% seen once, with approximately 5.1% in the top ten. The germline gives CDR1 LGHDT, CDR2 YNNKEL (reference sequence). The CDR3 is made up of 13 amino acids. Trimming removed 0 bases at V and 9 bases at J, with 12 bases between. This clonotype was obtained from a woman aged 70-85 years with active or convalescent COVID-19. The sample consisted of peripheral blood. The V call is TRBV3-1 (or the pseudogene TRBV3-2), the J call TRBJ2-7; TRBD2 might be the D (5 bases). For the CDR3, the DNA is TGTGCCAGCAGCCAAGATGCCCCGGCGGGGCAGTACTTC. It is translated as CASSQDAPAGQYF.